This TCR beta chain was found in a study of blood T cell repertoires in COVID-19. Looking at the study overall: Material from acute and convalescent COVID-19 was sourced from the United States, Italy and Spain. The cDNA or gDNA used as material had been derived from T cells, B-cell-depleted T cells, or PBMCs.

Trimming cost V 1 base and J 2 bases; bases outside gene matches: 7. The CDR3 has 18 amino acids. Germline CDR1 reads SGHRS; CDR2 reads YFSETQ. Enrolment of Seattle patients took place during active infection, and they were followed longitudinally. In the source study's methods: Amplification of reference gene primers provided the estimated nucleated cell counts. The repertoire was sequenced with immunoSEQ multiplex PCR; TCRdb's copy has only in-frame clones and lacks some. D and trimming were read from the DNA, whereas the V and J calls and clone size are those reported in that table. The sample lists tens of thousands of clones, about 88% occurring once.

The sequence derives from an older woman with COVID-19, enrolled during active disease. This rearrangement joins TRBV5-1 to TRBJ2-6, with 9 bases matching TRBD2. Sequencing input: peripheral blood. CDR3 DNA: TGCGCCAGCAGCTTGACTCGCGGGGGGGCTACTGGGGCCAACGTCCTGACTTTC. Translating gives CASSLTRGGATGANVLTF.